This TCR beta chain was sequenced for a study of hypomethylating agent response in myelodysplastic syndrome. Study findings and constraints: No significant post-treatment change in richness, rarefaction diversity or clonality, across all patients or response groups.

Using immunoSEQ multiplex PCR, the repertoire was profiled, and TCRdb retains in-frame clones only, with some absent. The table lists some 3,700 clones, roughly 86% of them singletons. V shed 3 bases, J shed 4 bases, and the junction held 7 bases outside the gene matches. Germline V gives CDR1 LNHNV, CDR2 YYDKDF (reference sequence). The CDR3 runs 15 residues. Regarding this clone: Its target is not known.

V is TRBV15 and J is TRBJ1-2; 8 positions agree with TRBD1. The specimen was bone marrow, collected before or after starting hypomethylating agent treatment for myelodysplastic syndrome (not recorded which). This sequence was found in a human donor with myelodysplastic syndrome. This CDR3 reads CATSSPDRAFYGYTF. The CDR3 bases are TGTGCCACCAGCAGCCCGGACAGGGCCTTCTATGGCTACACCTTC.